Listed below are T cell receptor beta chains from one sample, sequenced in a study of T cells in Graves' hyperthyroidism and ophthalmopathy. TCRdb re-called the multiplex PCR reads through MiXCR, storing one row per CDR3 protein. The sample consists of a few hundred thousand distinct CDR3 sequences, roughly 12% of them appearing once. Sequencing input: blood. These receptors were collected from a man aged 25-45 years with Graves' hyperthyroidism that later progressed to Graves' ophthalmopathy. Each CDR3 is given with its conserved first and last residue. The D gene is left open where the match is weak. The size entry is marked missing in some rows and otherwise reads once, few, many or a size class.

size	V	J	D	DNA	CDR3
-	TRBV6-1	TRBJ2-7	-	TGTGCCAGCAGTCAAAGACCTTACGAGCAGTACTTC	CASSQRPYEQYF
-	TRBV9	TRBJ2-1	TRBD1	TGTGCCAGCAGCGTAACCGGGACAGACTACAATGAGCAGTTCTTC	CASSVTGTDYNEQFF
many	TRBV27	TRBJ1-1	-	TGTGCCAGCAGTTTGTTCACAGGGATGACTGAAGCTTTCTTT	CASSLFTGMTEAFF
many	TRBV5-1	TRBJ2-3	-	TGCGCCAGCAGCTTGGAGCAGCCAGATACGCAGTATTTT	CASSLEQPDTQYF
few	TRBV29-1	TRBJ1-2	-	TGCAGCGTTGAAGACCAGCAGGGGTCCTATGGCTACACCTTC	CSVEDQQGSYGYTF
-	TRBV5-4	TRBJ1-6	-	TGTGCCAGCACTAACGTCGGTTCACCCCTCCACTTT	CASTNVGSPLHF
-	TRBV29-1	TRBJ2-3	TRBD1	TGCAGCGGAACCGGGACAGGGGGCGCAGATACGCAGTATTTT	CSGTGTGGADTQYF
-	TRBV7-8	TRBJ2-1	-	TGTGCCAGCAGCTTAGGTCAGAAGGATGAGCAGTTCTTC	CASSLGQKDEQFF
-	TRBV6-2/TRBV6-3	TRBJ2-5	-	TGTGCCAGCAGTTCGTTGGACGAGGGTCCAGAGGCCCAGTACTTC	CASSSLDEGPEAQYF
many	TRBV11-2	TRBJ2-7	TRBD1	TGTGCCAGCAGCTCAGGGACAGGGGCCGAGCAGTACTTC	CASSSGTGAEQYF
few	TRBV9	TRBJ2-1	TRBD1	TGTGCCAGCAGCTCCGGGACAGTCTCCTACAATGAGCAGTTCTTC	CASSSGTVSYNEQFF
-	TRBV7-2	TRBJ2-7	TRBD2	TGTGCCAGCAGCTTAGTGGTTAGCGGGGCGCGGGACGAGCAGTACTTC	CASSLVVSGARDEQYF
-	TRBV2	TRBJ1-1	-	TGTGCCAGCAACCCGGACGGCGGGGGGGTGAACACTGAAGCTTTCTTT	CASNPDGGGVNTEAFF
few	TRBV14	TRBJ2-2	-	TGTGCCAGCAGCCAATCGGGTCACACCGGGGAGCTGTTTTTT	CASSQSGHTGELFF
-	TRBV5-1	TRBJ2-7	TRBD1	TGCGCCAGCAGCTTTAGGTCCGGGACAGGTTCCTACGAGCAGTACTTC	CASSFRSGTGSYEQYF
many	TRBV18	TRBJ1-6	TRBD1	TGTGCCAGCTCACAGACAGGGCGAAATTCACCCCTCCACTTT	CASSQTGRNSPLHF
many	TRBV11-2	TRBJ1-5	-	TGTGCCAGCAGCTTGGAGGCTTTTGGGCCCCAGCATTTT	CASSLEAFGPQHF
many	TRBV7-9	TRBJ2-7	-	TGTGCCAGCAGTAGCGGAGGGTTCTACGAGCAGTACTTC	CASSSGGFYEQYF
-	TRBV7-2	TRBJ1-1	-	TGTGCCAGCAGCTTTAATCAGGGCTCCGTTGAAGCTTTCTTT	CASSFNQGSVEAFF
few	TRBV7-3	TRBJ2-1	-	TGTGCCAGCAGCTTAACCCGGGGGAGCTACAATGAGCAGTTCTTC	CASSLTRGSYNEQFF
many	TRBV28	TRBJ1-5	-	TGTGCCAGCAGGAGAGATCAGCCCCAGCATTTT	CASRRDQPQHF
many	TRBV28	TRBJ1-3	-	TGTGCCAGCAGTTTTGCGGGTGTCGGAAACACCATATATTTT	CASSFAGVGNTIYF
-	TRBV2	TRBJ2-5	-	TGTGCCAGCAGCCCTACACGGAACCAAGAGACCCAGTACTTC	CASSPTRNQETQYF
many	TRBV6-5	TRBJ1-2	-	TGTGCCAGCAGTTACTCGAAACGAGCTTCCTCCGGCTACACCTTC	CASSYSKRASSGYTF
-	TRBV6-2/TRBV6-3	TRBJ1-4	-	TGTGCCAGCAGTTACTGGGGCAGGGTTAATGAAAAACTGTTTTTT	CASSYWGRVNEKLFF
-	TRBV3-1	TRBJ1-2	-	TGTGCCAGCAGCCTACTCTCCGGGGGGGTCTATGGCTACACCTTC	CASSLLSGGVYGYTF
many	TRBV6-1	TRBJ2-5	-	TGTGCCAGCAGTGAAGGTTCAGAAGAGACCCAGTACTTC	CASSEGSEETQYF
-	TRBV6-5	TRBJ2-5	-	TGTGCCAGCAGTTACAATAGGGGGAGTACCCAGTACTTC	CASSYNRGSTQYF
few	TRBV5-6	TRBJ2-1	TRBD1	TGTGCCAGCAAAATGGACAGGGGGACCCCCTACAATGAGCAGTTCTTC	CASKMDRGTPYNEQFF
many	TRBV2	TRBJ1-5	TRBD1	TGTGCCAGCCAGCTCGCGGACAGGGGGTTCAGAAGCAGTCAGCCCCAGCATTTT	CASQLADRGFRSSQPQHF
many	TRBV28	TRBJ1-5	-	TGTGCCAGCAGCCCCTGGGGCAGTAATTCTCTTAATCGGATACTCCAGCATTTT	CASSPWGSNSLNRILQHF
-	TRBV4-1	TRBJ2-7	TRBD2	TGCGCCAGCAGCCAAGTAATAGCGGGGGGGTCGGACGAGCAGTACTTC	CASSQVIAGGSDEQYF
many	TRBV6-1	TRBJ2-7	TRBD2	TGTGCCAGCAGTTACTCTTGGTTGGGGGCTAGCGGGGAGGAATACGAGCAGTACTTC	CASSYSWLGASGEEYEQYF
-	TRBV28	TRBJ2-7	-	TGTGCCAGCAGTTTAGGAGGTATGGGCGACGAGCAGTACTTC	CASSLGGMGDEQYF
many	TRBV7-9	TRBJ2-5	TRBD1	TGTGCCAGCAGCTTTCGGACAGGGAGAGAGACCCAGTACTTC	CASSFRTGRETQYF
-	TRBV3-1	TRBJ2-3	-	TGTGCCAGCAGCGTACGGGAGACGAGGACGGATACGCAGTATTTT	CASSVRETRTDTQYF
-	TRBV10-3	TRBJ2-1	-	TGTGCCATCAATGAGCGGGCGTACAATGAGCAGTTCTTC	CAINERAYNEQFF
few	TRBV11-2	TRBJ1-3	-	TGTGCCAGCAGCTTAGTCCACGGGGCCGGAAACACCATATATTTT	CASSLVHGAGNTIYF
many	TRBV5-1	TRBJ1-1	-	TGCGCCAGCAGCTTGGATGACACTGAAGCTTTCTTT	CASSLDDTEAFF
many	TRBV2	TRBJ1-2	TRBD1	TGTGCCAGCAGTAGGACAGGGGGTAATGGCTACACCTTC	CASSRTGGNGYTF
-	TRBV5-6	TRBJ2-5	TRBD1	TGTGCCAGCAGCCGTCCCGGGACAGGGAAGGAGACCCAGTACTTC	CASSRPGTGKETQYF
few	TRBV28	TRBJ2-2	TRBD1	TGTGCCAGCAGTTTATGGGTGACAGGGGCCACCGGGGAGCTGTTTTTT	CASSLWVTGATGELFF
few	TRBV6-2/TRBV6-3	TRBJ2-1	-	TGTGCCACCACCTGGTCGGTCGAGCAGTTCTTC	CATTWSVEQFF
many	TRBV13	TRBJ2-1	-	TGTGCCAGCAGCAAACAGGGTTATGAGCAGTTCTTC	CASSKQGYEQFF